This T cell receptor beta chain appears in the sequencing data of a study of long-term antiretroviral therapy in people with HIV. At the survey level, the v3.0 immunoSEQ assay was run. Only in-frame clones appear in the TCRdb table, and some are missing; sequencing was by immunoSEQ multiplex PCR. Among 30,000 to 40,000 clones, about four fifths were seen once, and the ten largest hold 7.9%. Germline V gene data show CDR1 as LNHNV and CDR2 as YYDKDF (reference sequence). Trimming removed 0 bases at V and 4 bases at J, with 15 bases between. The CDR3 sequence is 17 residues long. This chain connects TRBV15 to TRBJ1-4; possible D gene TRBD1, 6 bases. The specimen comprised unsorted PBMCs, sampled 0.4 years before starting antiretroviral therapy. The sequence was collected from a man aged 18 to 30 with HIV. CDR3 amino acids: CATSREGQGSGNEKLFF. The CDR3 DNA is TGTGCCACCAGCAGAGAAGGGCAGGGGAGCGGTAATGAAAAACTGTTTTTT.